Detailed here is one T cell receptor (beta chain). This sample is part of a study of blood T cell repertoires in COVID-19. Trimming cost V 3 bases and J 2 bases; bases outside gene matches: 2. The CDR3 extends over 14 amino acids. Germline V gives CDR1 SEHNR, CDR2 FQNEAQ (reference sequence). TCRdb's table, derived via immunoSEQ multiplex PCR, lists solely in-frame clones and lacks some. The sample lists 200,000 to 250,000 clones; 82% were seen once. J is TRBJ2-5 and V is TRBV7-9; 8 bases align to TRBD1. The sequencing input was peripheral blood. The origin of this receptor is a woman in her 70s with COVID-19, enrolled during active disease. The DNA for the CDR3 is TGTGCCAGCAGCTTCCGGACAGGGCAAGAGACCCAGTACTTC. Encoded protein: CASSFRTGQETQYF. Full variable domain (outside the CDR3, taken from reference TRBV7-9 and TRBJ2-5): DTGVSQNPRHKITKRGQNVTFRCDPISEHNRLYWYRQTLGQGPEFLTYFQNEAQLEKSRLLSDRFSAERPKGSFSTLEIQRTEQGDSAMYLCASSFRTGQETQYFGPGTRLLVL.